This T cell receptor (beta chain) derives from a study of blood T cell repertoires in COVID-19. Turning to the study itself: Acute and convalescent COVID-19 specimens originated in the United States, Italy and Spain. The cDNA or gDNA used as material had been derived from T cells, B-cell-depleted T cells, or PBMCs.

The CDR3 spans 16 residues. This clone has just a few counts. As originally analysed: Estimates of nucleated cell counts were drawn from the amplification of reference gene primers. The data were produced by immunoSEQ multiplex PCR, yet TCRdb's version contains in-frame clones alone and is incomplete. For V, J and clone size, that table is used; D and trimming come from the DNA. The sample has 170,000 or so clones; 60% to 80% are singletons. V and J are TRBV21-1 and TRBJ1-3; TRBD1 was called by the table and not checked on the DNA. TRBV21-1 is a pseudogene locus. This receptor was obtained from a woman in her 70s with acute or convalescent COVID-19. Sequenced input: peripheral blood. Here the CDR3 reads CASSTRDRFSGNTIYF. In DNA form, the CDR3 reads TGTGCCAGCAGCACCCGAGACAGATTTTCTGGAAACACCATATATTTT.